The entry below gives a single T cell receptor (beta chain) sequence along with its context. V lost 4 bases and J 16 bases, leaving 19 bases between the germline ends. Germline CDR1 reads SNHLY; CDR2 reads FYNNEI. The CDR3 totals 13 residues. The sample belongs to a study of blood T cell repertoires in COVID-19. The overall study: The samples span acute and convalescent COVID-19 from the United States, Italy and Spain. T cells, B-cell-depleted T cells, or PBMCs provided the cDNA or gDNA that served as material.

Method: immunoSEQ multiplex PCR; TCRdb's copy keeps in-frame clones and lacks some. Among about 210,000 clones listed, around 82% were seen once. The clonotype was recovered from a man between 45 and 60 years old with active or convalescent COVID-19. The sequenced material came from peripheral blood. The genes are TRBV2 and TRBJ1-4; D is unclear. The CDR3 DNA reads TGTGCCAGCAGTGCTGGGGTCGGGGTTAACCCGTTTTTT. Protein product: CASSAGVGVNPFF.